The text below deals with one T cell receptor beta chain. As yet, its antigen is unknown. The repertoire was sequenced with immunoSEQ multiplex PCR; TCRdb's copy has only in-frame clones and lacks some. Of around 56,000 clones in the sample, roughly 77% were seen once. This sample is drawn from a study of a mutant IDH1 vaccine in newly diagnosed glioma. For the study at large: Patients were pretreated with radiotherapy, temozolomide, or both, mostly both.

Time point in this sample: week 23, last vaccination. One vaccine dose held 300 ug of mutant IDH1 20-mer peptide and came with topical imiquimod. The study, taken as a whole, reports: Top-clonotype changes in peripheral T cells seemed unrelated to pseudoprogression.

In germline, CDR1 is LGHNA, CDR2 YSLEER. V dropped 1 base and J dropped 5 bases, with 12 bases sitting between them. The CDR3 spans 15 residues. The chain recombines TRBV4-3 with TRBJ1-5, with D tentatively TRBD1 (5 bases). The clonotype was recovered from a woman aged 40-49 years with glioma. Some clones in this sample may be carry-over from other donors' samples. Material: PBMCs, obtained from a glioma patient whose treatment included an IDH1 peptide vaccine. The CDR3 region is CASSQGAVGDQPQHF. Written as DNA, the CDR3 is TGCGCCAGCAGCCAAGGGGCGGTAGGGGATCAGCCCCAGCATTTT.